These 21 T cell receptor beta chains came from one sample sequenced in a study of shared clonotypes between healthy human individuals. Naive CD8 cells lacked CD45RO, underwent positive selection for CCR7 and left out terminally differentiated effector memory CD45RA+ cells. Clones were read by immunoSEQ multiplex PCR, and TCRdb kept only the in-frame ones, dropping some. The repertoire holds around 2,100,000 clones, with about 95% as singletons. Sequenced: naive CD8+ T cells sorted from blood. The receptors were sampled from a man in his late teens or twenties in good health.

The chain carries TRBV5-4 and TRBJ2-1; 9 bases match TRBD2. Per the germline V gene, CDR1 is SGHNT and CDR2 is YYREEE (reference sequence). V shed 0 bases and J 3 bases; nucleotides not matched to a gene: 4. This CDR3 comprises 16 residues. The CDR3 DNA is TGTGCCAGCAGCTTGGCCCCTAGCGGGGACTACAATGAGCAGTTCTTC. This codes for CASSLAPSGDYNEQFF.

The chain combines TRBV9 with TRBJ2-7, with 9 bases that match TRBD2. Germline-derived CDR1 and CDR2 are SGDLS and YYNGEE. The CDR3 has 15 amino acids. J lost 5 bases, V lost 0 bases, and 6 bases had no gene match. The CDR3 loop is CASSVGVSGGNEQYF. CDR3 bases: TGTGCCAGCAGCGTAGGAGTTAGCGGGGGTAACGAGCAGTACTTC.

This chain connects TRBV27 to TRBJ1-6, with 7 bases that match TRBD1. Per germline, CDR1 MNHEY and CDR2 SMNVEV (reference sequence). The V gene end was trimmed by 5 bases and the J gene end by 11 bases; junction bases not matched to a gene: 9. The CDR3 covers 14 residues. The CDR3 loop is CASSPWTGLTPLHF. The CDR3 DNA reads TGTGCCAGCAGTCCCTGGACAGGACTTACACCCCTCCACTTT.

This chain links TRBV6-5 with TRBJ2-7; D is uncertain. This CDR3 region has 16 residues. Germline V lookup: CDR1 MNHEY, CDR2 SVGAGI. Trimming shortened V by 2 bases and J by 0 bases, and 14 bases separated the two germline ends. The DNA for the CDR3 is TGTGCCAGCAGTTACGGGAAAACGGCGCCCTCCTACGAGCAGTACTTC. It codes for CASSYGKTAPSYEQYF.

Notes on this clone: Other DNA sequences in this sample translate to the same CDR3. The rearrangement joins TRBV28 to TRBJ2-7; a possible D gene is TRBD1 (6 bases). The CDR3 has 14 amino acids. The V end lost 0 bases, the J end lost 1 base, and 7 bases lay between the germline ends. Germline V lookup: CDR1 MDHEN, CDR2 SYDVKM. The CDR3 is CASSLWDSSYEQYF. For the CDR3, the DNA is TGTGCCAGCAGTTTATGGGACAGTTCCTACGAGCAGTACTTC.

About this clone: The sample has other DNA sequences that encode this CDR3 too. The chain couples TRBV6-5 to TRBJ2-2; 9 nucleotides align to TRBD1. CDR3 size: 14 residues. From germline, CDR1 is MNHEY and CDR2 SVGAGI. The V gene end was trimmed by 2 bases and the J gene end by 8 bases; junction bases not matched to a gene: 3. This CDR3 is CASSYGTGSGELFF. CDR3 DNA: TGTGCCAGCAGTTACGGGACAGGGAGTGGGGAGCTGTTTTTT.

DNA of the CDR3: TGTGCCAGCAGCGTAGACGGGGAGGCTGACTTTGAAGCTTTCTTT. Amino acids: CASSVDGEADFEAFF. The chain couples TRBV9 to TRBJ1-1; D ambiguous. Germline values: CDR1 SGDLS, CDR2 YYNGEE. This CDR3 spans 15 amino acids. Trimming removed 0 bases from V and 7 bases from J, with 16 bases in between.

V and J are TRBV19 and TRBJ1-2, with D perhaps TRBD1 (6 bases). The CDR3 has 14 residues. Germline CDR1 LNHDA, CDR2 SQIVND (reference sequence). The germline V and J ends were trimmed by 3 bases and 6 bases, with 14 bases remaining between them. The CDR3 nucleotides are TGTGCCAGTAGTATGGCCGGACAGTCCGATGGCTACACCTTC. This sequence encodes CASSMAGQSDGYTF.

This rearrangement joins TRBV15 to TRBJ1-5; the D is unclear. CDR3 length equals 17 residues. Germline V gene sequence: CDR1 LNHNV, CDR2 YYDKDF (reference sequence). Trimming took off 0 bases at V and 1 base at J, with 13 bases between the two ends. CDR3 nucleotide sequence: TGTGCCACCAGCAGAGACTCGGCCGCTGGAAGCAATCAGCCCCAGCATTTT. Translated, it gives CATSRDSAAGSNQPQHF.

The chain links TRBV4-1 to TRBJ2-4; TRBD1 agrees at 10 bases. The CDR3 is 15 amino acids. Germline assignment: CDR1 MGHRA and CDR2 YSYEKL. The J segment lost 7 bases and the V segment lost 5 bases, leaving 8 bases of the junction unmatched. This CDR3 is CASSGFPGQGNIQYF. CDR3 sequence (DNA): TGCGCCAGCAGCGGATTTCCGGGACAGGGGAACATTCAGTACTTC.

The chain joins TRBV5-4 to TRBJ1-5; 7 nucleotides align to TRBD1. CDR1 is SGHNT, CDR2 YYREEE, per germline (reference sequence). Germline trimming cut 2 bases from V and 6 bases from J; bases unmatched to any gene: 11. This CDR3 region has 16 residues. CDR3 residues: CASSFIGGGERQPQHF. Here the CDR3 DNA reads TGTGCCAGCAGCTTTATAGGGGGCGGGGAGCGTCAGCCCCAGCATTTT.

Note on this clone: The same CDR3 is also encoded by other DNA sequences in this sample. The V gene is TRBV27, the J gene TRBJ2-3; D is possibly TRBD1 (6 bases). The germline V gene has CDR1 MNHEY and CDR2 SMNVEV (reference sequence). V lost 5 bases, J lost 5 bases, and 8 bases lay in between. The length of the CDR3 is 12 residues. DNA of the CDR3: TGTGCCAGCAGTCTAGGGGGAGATACGCAGTATTTT. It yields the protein CASSLGGDTQYF.

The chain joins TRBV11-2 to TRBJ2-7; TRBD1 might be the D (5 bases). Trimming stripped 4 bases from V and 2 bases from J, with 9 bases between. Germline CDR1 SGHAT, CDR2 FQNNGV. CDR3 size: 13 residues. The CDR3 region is CASSWGRTYEQYF. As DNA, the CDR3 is TGTGCCAGCAGCTGGGGCAGAACCTACGAGCAGTACTTC.

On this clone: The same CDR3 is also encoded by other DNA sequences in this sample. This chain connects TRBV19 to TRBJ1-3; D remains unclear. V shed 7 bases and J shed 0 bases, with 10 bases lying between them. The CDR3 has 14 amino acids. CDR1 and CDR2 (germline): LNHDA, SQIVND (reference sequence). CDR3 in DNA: TGTGCCAGTAATCGGAGGAGCTCTGGAAACACCATATATTTT. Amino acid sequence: CASNRRSSGNTIYF.

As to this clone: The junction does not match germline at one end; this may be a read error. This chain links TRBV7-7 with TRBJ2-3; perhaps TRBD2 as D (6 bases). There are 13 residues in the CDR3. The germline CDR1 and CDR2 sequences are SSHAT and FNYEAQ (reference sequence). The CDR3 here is CASSAAGLDTQYF. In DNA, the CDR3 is TGTGCTAGCAGCGCCGCGGGGTTAGATACGCAGTATTTT.

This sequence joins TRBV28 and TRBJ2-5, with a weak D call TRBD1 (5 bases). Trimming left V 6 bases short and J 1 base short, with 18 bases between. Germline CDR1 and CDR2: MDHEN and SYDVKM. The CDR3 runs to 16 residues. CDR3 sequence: CASSPIPTVLQETQYF. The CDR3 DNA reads TGTGCCAGCAGCCCTATCCCGACAGTTCTCCAAGAGACCCAGTACTTC.

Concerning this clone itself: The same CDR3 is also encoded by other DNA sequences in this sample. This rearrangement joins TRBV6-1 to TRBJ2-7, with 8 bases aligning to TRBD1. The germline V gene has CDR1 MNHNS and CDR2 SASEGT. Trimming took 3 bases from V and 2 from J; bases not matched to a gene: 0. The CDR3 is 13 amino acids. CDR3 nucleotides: TGTGCCAGCAGTGACAGGGGGCCCTACGAGCAGTACTTC. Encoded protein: CASSDRGPYEQYF.

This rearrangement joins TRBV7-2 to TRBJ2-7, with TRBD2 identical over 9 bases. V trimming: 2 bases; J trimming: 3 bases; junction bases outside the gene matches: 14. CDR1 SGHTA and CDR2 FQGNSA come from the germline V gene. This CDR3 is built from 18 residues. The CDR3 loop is CASSLPPGELAGFYEQYF. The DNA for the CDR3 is TGTGCCAGCAGCTTACCGCCCGGGGAGCTAGCGGGATTCTACGAGCAGTACTTC.

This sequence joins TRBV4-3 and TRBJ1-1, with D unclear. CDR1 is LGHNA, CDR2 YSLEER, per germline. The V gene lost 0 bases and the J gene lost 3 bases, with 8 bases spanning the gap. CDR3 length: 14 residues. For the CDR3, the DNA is TGCGCCAGCAGCCAAGAAGCGGGAGACACTGAAGCTTTCTTT. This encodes CASSQEAGDTEAFF.

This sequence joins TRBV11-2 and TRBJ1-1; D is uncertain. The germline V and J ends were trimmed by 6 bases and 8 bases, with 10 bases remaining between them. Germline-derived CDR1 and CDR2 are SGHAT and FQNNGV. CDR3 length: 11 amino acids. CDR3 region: CASSFGVEAFF. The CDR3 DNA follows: TGTGCCAGCAGTTTCGGCGTAGAAGCTTTCTTT.

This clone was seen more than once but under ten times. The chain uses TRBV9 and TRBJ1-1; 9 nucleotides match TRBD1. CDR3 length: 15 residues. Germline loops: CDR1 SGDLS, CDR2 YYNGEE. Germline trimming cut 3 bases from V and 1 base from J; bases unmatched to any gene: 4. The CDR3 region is CASSGMTGGNTEAFF. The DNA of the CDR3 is TGTGCCAGCAGCGGAATGACAGGGGGGAACACTGAAGCTTTCTTT.